This record covers a single TCR beta chain. Antigen: not known. After removal of 5 bases from V and 4 bases from J, the junction contained 5 bases not matched to a gene. This CDR3 comprises 15 residues. Germline CDR1 MNHEY, CDR2 SVGAGI. Produced via immunoSEQ multiplex PCR; TCRdb's table is partial and in-frame only. The repertoire has 80,000 or so clones, around three quarters of them found once; the top ten carry 25% to 30%. The data stem from a study of T cell responses to AZD1222 COVID-19 vaccine. The study, taken as a whole, reports: The study reported that nearly half of spike-specific TCRs target unmutated variant regions. Among the donors, most were white British and more were female, and clonal diversity was possibly underestimated. Baseline serology detected seropositivity in only 5 to 7 AZD1222 recipients.

The sequence was obtained from an adult who received the MenACWY meningococcal vaccine as a control. The genes are TRBV6-5 and TRBJ2-5, with 12 bases aligning to TRBD2. This specimen was peripheral blood, taken 28 days after the second dose of the MenACWY control vaccine. In DNA form, the CDR3 reads TGTGCCAGCAGTCCAGCTAGCGGGAGGGCAGAGACCCAGTACTTC. Amino acids: CASSPASGRAETQYF.